Below are 22 T cell receptor beta chains sequenced from a single sample in a study of T cells in localized non-small cell lung cancer (dated by TCRdb to 2018 to 2021). Library creation used the immunoSEQ multiplex PCR assay. TCRdb carries this immuneACCESS record with in-frame sequences only. Its versions omit some clonotypes, under half of them owing to an unresolved V gene in the studies checked, with the rest unexplained. Counted in this sample were some 17,000 clones; about four fifths of them appeared once. The ten biggest clones cover roughly 34% of the sample. The material was peripheral blood, obtained before any cancer treatment. These receptors were obtained from a male donor aged 60 or over with stage III lung adenocarcinoma.

The chain employs TRBV5-1 and TRBJ2-7, with TRBD1 identical over 7 bases. Germline loops: CDR1 SGHRS, CDR2 YFSETQ. Trimming at V came to 4 bases and at J to 4 bases, leaving 17 bases not matched to a gene. This CDR3 contains 17 residues. In nucleotides, the CDR3 is TGCGCCAGCAGCCCGGGGAAAAGACAGGGCAAACCTTACGAGCAGTACTTC. It is translated as CASSPGKRQGKPYEQYF.

The chain recombines TRBV7-9 with TRBJ1-2; possible D gene TRBD1, 5 bases. CDR3 size: 15 residues. Germline CDR1 is SEHNR and CDR2 is FQNEAQ (reference sequence). V dropped 3 bases and J dropped 0 bases, with 11 bases sitting between them. CDR3 DNA sequence: TGTGCCAGCAGCTTCGCGGGAGGGGCTAACTATGGCTACACCTTC. It specifies CASSFAGGANYGYTF.

This chain links TRBV10-3 with TRBJ2-6; no clear D. This CDR3 region has 14 residues. V dropped 6 bases and J dropped 4 bases, with 10 bases sitting between them. From germline, CDR1 is ENHRY and CDR2 SYGVKD. DNA of the CDR3: TGTGCCATCAGCGGCCTAGTCGGGGCCAACGTCCTGACTTTC. Encoded protein: CAISGLVGANVLTF.

The sample holds a few counts of this clone. The rearrangement joins TRBV7-9 to TRBJ1-2; 8 bases match TRBD1. V trimming: 5 bases; J trimming: 12 bases; junction bases outside the gene matches: 17. This CDR3 contains 15 residues. CDR1 is SEHNR, CDR2 FQNEAQ, per germline (reference sequence). The CDR3: CASSPPTEGQDTDTF. The DNA of the CDR3 is TGTGCCAGCAGCCCCCCCACGGAGGGACAGGATACCGACACCTTC.

This chain connects TRBV7-8 to TRBJ2-2; 7 bases are shared with TRBD2. Germline V gives CDR1 SGHVS, CDR2 FQNEAQ. The V and J ends lost 3 bases and 1 base, in that order; junction bases with no gene match: 2. The CDR3 spans 15 residues. The CDR3 DNA sequence: TGTGCCAGCAGCTTGGGACTATTGAACACCGGGGAGCTGTTTTTT. As protein: CASSLGLLNTGELFF.

This chain uses TRBV10-1 with TRBJ2-5; tentatively, D is TRBD1 or TRBD2 (6 bases each). CDR1 and CDR2 (germline): WNHNN, SYGVQD (reference sequence). Trimming took off 3 bases at V and 5 bases at J, with 16 bases between the two ends. The CDR3 has 15 amino acids. The CDR3 protein is CASSDHSGGRETQYF. The CDR3 DNA reads as TGCGCCAGCAGTGACCATTCCGGGGGCAGGGAGACCCAGTACTTC.

By sample fraction, this clone is medium-sized. The chain couples TRBV14 to TRBJ2-5; D call uncertain. This CDR3 contains 13 residues. V was shortened by 6 bases and J by 2 bases, with 10 bases between the two germline ends. The germline V gene has CDR1 SGHDN and CDR2 FVKESK. The CDR3 DNA follows: TGTGCCAGCAGTCTCACGGAGCAAGAGACCCAGTACTTC. Residues: CASSLTEQETQYF.

The genes are TRBV6-6 and TRBJ1-1; D unresolved. Trimming removed 4 bases from V and 0 bases from J, with 6 bases in between. The CDR3 is 13 amino acids. The germline gives CDR1 MNHNY, CDR2 SVGAGI (reference sequence). The CDR3 sequence is CASSSHLNTEAFF. The CDR3 nucleotides read TGTGCCAGCAGTTCCCATTTGAACACTGAAGCTTTCTTT.

The chain has TRBV9 and TRBJ1-1; D unresolved. The CDR3 runs to 15 residues. Per germline, CDR1 SGDLS and CDR2 YYNGEE. The germline V and J ends were trimmed by 0 bases and 4 bases, with 13 bases remaining between them. CDR3 residues: CASSVGAETLTEAFF. In nucleotides, the CDR3 is TGTGCCAGCAGCGTAGGAGCGGAGACACTCACTGAAGCTTTCTTT.

The chain couples TRBV5-6 to TRBJ1-2, with D unresolved. V was trimmed by 0 bases and J by 4 bases, leaving 7 bases between them. The CDR3 is made up of 13 amino acids. Germline V gene sequence: CDR1 SGHDT, CDR2 YYEEEE. Written as DNA, the CDR3 is TGTGCCAGCAGCTTGGCCGGTGTCTATGGCTACACCTTC. This translates into CASSLAGVYGYTF.

A single count supports this clone. The rearrangement links TRBV19 to TRBJ1-4; 11 nucleotides line up with TRBD1. The CDR3 length is 16 residues. Trimming at V came to 6 bases and at J to 7 bases, leaving 10 bases not matched to a gene. Germline V gene data show CDR1 as LNHDA and CDR2 as SQIVND (reference sequence). The DNA for the CDR3 is TGTGCCAGTAGCCTCGGACAGGGGGCAGGGAGTGAAAAACTGTTTTTT. Translating it yields CASSLGQGAGSEKLFF.

This chain uses TRBV6-6 with TRBJ2-7; D possibly corresponds to TRBD2 (5 bases). This CDR3 is built from 13 residues. Trimming shortened V by 5 bases and J by 1 base, and 9 bases separated the two germline ends. The germline V gene encodes CDR1 MNHNY and CDR2 SVGAGI (reference sequence). The CDR3 sequence: CASSPSGSYEQYF. The CDR3 bases are TGTGCCAGCAGTCCCAGCGGTTCCTACGAGCAGTACTTC.

The rearrangement links TRBV6-6 to TRBJ1-1, with no clear D. Germline loops: CDR1 MNHNY, CDR2 SVGAGI (reference sequence). CDR3 size: 14 residues. V was pared by 8 bases and J by 3 bases, with 16 bases between. CDR3: CASLKGPTDTEAFF. In DNA form, the CDR3 reads TGTGCCAGCCTAAAAGGACCAACCGACACTGAAGCTTTCTTT.

This clone was seen a few times. The chain uses TRBV14 and TRBJ2-5, with 8 bases fitting TRBD1. V was pared by 4 bases and J by 7 bases, with 5 bases of the junction left unmatched. CDR1 is SGHDN, CDR2 FVKESK, per germline. This CDR3 is 13 amino acids long. The CDR3 region has the DNA TGTGCCAGCAGCCGGACAGGGAGTTGGACCCAGTACTTC. Protein product: CASSRTGSWTQYF. The whole variable domain, filled in from reference TRBV14 and TRBJ2-5, reads EAGVTQFPSHSVIEKGQTVTLRCDPISGHDNLYWYRRVMGKEIKFLLHFVKESKQDESGMPNNRFLAERTGGTYSTLKVQPAELEDSGVYFCASSRTGSWTQYFGPGTRLLVL.

The CDR3 nucleotides are TGTGCCAGCAGCCGGGACAGAGTCCAATATCAGACAGATACGCAGTATTTT. Residues: CASSRDRVQYQTDTQYF. The J gene is TRBJ2-3, the V gene TRBV7-8, with 7 bases that match TRBD1. Germline CDR1 and CDR2: SGHVS and FQNEAQ. J was trimmed by 3 bases and V by 5 bases; bases with no gene match: 14. The CDR3 extends over 17 amino acids. The full variable domain, completed using reference TRBV7-8 and TRBJ2-3, is GAGVSQSPRYKVAKRGQDVALRCDPISGHVSLFWYQQALGQGPEFLTYFQNEAQLDKSGLPSDRFFAERPEGSVSTLKIQRTQQEDSAVYLCASSRDRVQYQTDTQYFGPGTRLTVL.

The chain combines TRBV27 with TRBJ1-6; D is undetermined. Germline CDR1 and CDR2: MNHEY and SMNVEV (reference sequence). The ends were cut back, 6 bases at V and 2 bases at J, with 14 bases in the middle. This CDR3 has 16 amino acids. The CDR3 coding sequence is TGTGCCAGCAGCCCAAGATCCGGGCCCTATAATTCACCCCTCCACTTT. Its protein is CASSPRSGPYNSPLHF.

J is TRBJ1-1 and V is TRBV13; possibly TRBD1 for D (5 bases). From germline, CDR1 is PRHDT and CDR2 FYEKMQ (reference sequence). The CDR3 consists of 14 residues. The germline V and J ends were trimmed by 4 bases and 6 bases, with 15 bases remaining between them. The CDR3 coding sequence is TGTGCCAGCAGCTGGCGGGGGTCGGGGCCTGAAGCTTTCTTT. This translates into CASSWRGSGPEAFF. The complete variable domain, with remaining parts taken from reference TRBV13 and TRBJ1-1, reads AAGVIQSPRHLIKEKRETATLKCYPIPRHDTVYWYQQGPGQDPQFLISFYEKMQSDKGSIPDRFSAQQFSDYHSELNMSSLELGDSALYFCASSWRGSGPEAFFGQGTRLTVV.

A single count supports this clone. The chain couples TRBV19 to TRBJ1-3; TRBD1 might be the D (5 bases). Trimming took 3 bases from V and 1 from J, leaving 10 bases between them. The CDR3 spans 15 residues. Per germline, CDR1 LNHDA and CDR2 SQIVND (reference sequence). CDR3 protein: CASSIRGVSGNTIYF. CDR3 nucleotide sequence: TGTGCCAGTAGTATCAGAGGGGTTTCTGGAAACACCATATATTTT.

This sequence joins TRBV9 and TRBJ1-2; 7 nucleotides agree with TRBD1. V lost 4 bases to trimming and J lost 4 bases; unmatched junction nucleotides: 16. This CDR3 is built from 17 residues. CDR1 is SGDLS and CDR2 is YYNGEE in the germline V gene. The DNA of the CDR3 is TGTGCCAGCAGCCGTCACCTGGGACAGATTGCTACCTATGGCTACACCTTC. Amino acid sequence: CASSRHLGQIATYGYTF.

The J gene is TRBJ1-5, the V gene TRBV19; possible D gene TRBD1, 5 bases. This CDR3 is built from 12 residues. The V gene's germline CDR1 is LNHDA and CDR2 SQIVND (reference sequence). V gave up 8 bases and J gave up 1 base, with 6 bases separating them. DNA for the CDR3: TGTGCCAGTGGGGGGAGCAATCAGCCCCAGCATTTT. It translates to CASGGSNQPQHF.

The chain joins TRBV12-5 to TRBJ1-4; 7 positions match TRBD1. The ends lost 1 base at V and 6 bases at J; junction bases unmatched: 5. Looked up from germline, CDR1 is LGHNT and CDR2 is FRNRAP. The CDR3 loop spans 15 amino acids. CDR3 in DNA: TGTGCTAGTGGTTTGGGCGGGACAGCTGATGAAAAACTGTTTTTT. The encoded protein is CASGLGGTADEKLFF.

This clone was seen a few times. V gene TRBV29-1 combines with J gene TRBJ1-3; D gene ambiguous. The CDR3 is 14 amino acids. The V end lost 4 bases, the J end lost 0 bases, and 10 bases lay between the germline ends. Germline-derived CDR1 and CDR2 are SQVTM and ANQGSEA. The CDR3 DNA is TGCAGCGTTGTGGCAGGTTTCTCTGGAAACACCATATATTTT. Its translation is CSVVAGFSGNTIYF.